This is a list of T cell receptor beta chains from one sample in a study of OX40 agonist ivuxolimab in advanced cancers. Assay: immunoSEQ multiplex PCR; the TCRdb copy retains only in-frame clones and omits some. The repertoire holds some 86,000 clones, with about 94% as singletons. The material sequenced was CD4+ or CD8+ T cells sorted from blood, taken in a trial of the OX40 agonist ivuxolimab. Every receptor here comes from an adult with an advanced solid tumor such as melanoma, head and neck, liver or kidney cancer. The CDR3 runs from the conserved cysteine through the conserved F or W. D genes are given only for firm matches. Expanded clones get a size class; other rows say once, few or many, or leave the size out.

j_call: TRBJ1-1; v_call: TRBV27; d_call: NA; clone_size: NA; cdr3_aa: CASSLSSYTANTEAFF; cdr3_nt: TGTGCCAGCAGTTTATCCTCCTACACAGCGAACACTGAAGCTTTCTTT
j_call: TRBJ2-2; v_call: TRBV18; d_call: TRBD2; clone_size: NA; cdr3_aa: CASSPPGGGDTGELFF; cdr3_nt: TGTGCCAGCTCACCCCCCGGGGGGGGCGACACCGGGGAGCTGTTTTTT
j_call: TRBJ2-1; v_call: TRBV28; d_call: NA; clone_size: NA; cdr3_aa: CASSFRGSWLYNEQFF; cdr3_nt: TGTGCCAGCAGTTTCCGGGGGAGCTGGCTCTACAATGAGCAGTTCTTC
j_call: TRBJ1-2; v_call: TRBV7-8; d_call: TRBD1; clone_size: NA; cdr3_aa: CASSIGQASYGYTF; cdr3_nt: TGTGCCAGCAGCATAGGACAGGCCTCCTATGGCTACACCTTC
j_call: TRBJ2-7; v_call: TRBV4-3; d_call: TRBD1; clone_size: NA; cdr3_aa: CASRMGTGALYEQYF; cdr3_nt: TGCGCCAGCAGGATGGGGACAGGGGCGCTCTACGAGCAGTACTTC
j_call: TRBJ2-7; v_call: TRBV7-3; d_call: NA; clone_size: NA; cdr3_aa: CASSPYQGPSYEQYF; cdr3_nt: TGTGCCAGCAGCCCTTACCAGGGGCCCTCCTACGAGCAGTACTTC
j_call: TRBJ2-7; v_call: TRBV6-5; d_call: NA; clone_size: NA; cdr3_aa: CASSPGPYEQYF; cdr3_nt: TGTGCCAGCAGCCCCGGGCCCTACGAGCAGTACTTC
j_call: TRBJ1-1; v_call: TRBV9; d_call: NA; clone_size: NA; cdr3_aa: CASSPGVATEAFF; cdr3_nt: TGTGCCAGCAGTCCCGGGGTGGCCACTGAAGCTTTCTTT
j_call: TRBJ2-1; v_call: TRBV6-5; d_call: NA; clone_size: NA; cdr3_aa: CASSYTGVHEQFF; cdr3_nt: TGTGCCAGCAGTTACACCGGGGTGCATGAGCAGTTCTTC
j_call: TRBJ2-7; v_call: TRBV7-9; d_call: TRBD2; clone_size: NA; cdr3_aa: CASSLGSGGYEQYF; cdr3_nt: TGTGCCAGCAGCTTGGGGAGCGGGGGTTACGAGCAGTACTTC
j_call: TRBJ2-3; v_call: TRBV7-8; d_call: TRBD2; clone_size: NA; cdr3_aa: CASSPVLAGSLDTQYF; cdr3_nt: TGTGCCAGCAGCCCCGTTCTAGCGGGGTCTCTAGATACGCAGTATTTT
j_call: TRBJ2-7; v_call: TRBV4-3; d_call: TRBD1; clone_size: NA; cdr3_aa: CASSQEFRGNSYEQYF; cdr3_nt: TGCGCCAGCAGCCAGGAATTCAGGGGGAACTCCTACGAGCAGTACTTC
j_call: TRBJ1-1; v_call: TRBV29-1; d_call: NA; clone_size: NA; cdr3_aa: CSVEGQGSTEAFF; cdr3_nt: TGCAGCGTTGAAGGGCAGGGAAGCACTGAAGCTTTCTTT
j_call: TRBJ2-7; v_call: TRBV28; d_call: NA; clone_size: NA; cdr3_aa: CASYPKGVRYEQYF; cdr3_nt: TGTGCCAGCTACCCTAAGGGGGTCAGGTACGAGCAGTACTTC
j_call: TRBJ2-5; v_call: TRBV7-6; d_call: NA; clone_size: NA; cdr3_aa: CASSFDAAQETQYF; cdr3_nt: TGTGCCAGCAGCTTCGACGCAGCTCAAGAGACCCAGTACTTC
j_call: TRBJ2-3; v_call: TRBV5-5; d_call: TRBD1; clone_size: NA; cdr3_aa: CASSLVAGQGADTQYF; cdr3_nt: TGTGCCAGCAGCCTCGTCGCGGGACAGGGGGCAGATACGCAGTATTTT
j_call: TRBJ2-2; v_call: TRBV9; d_call: TRBD2; clone_size: NA; cdr3_aa: CASSVEGASGSGGTGELFF; cdr3_nt: TGTGCCAGCAGCGTAGAAGGAGCCAGCGGGAGTGGTGGCACCGGGGAGCTGTTTTTT
j_call: TRBJ2-7; v_call: TRBV7-2; d_call: NA; clone_size: NA; cdr3_aa: CASSLGLFYEQYF; cdr3_nt: TGTGCCAGCAGCCTGGGACTCTTTTACGAGCAGTACTTC
j_call: TRBJ2-3; v_call: TRBV13; d_call: NA; clone_size: NA; cdr3_aa: CASSDSTDTQYF; cdr3_nt: TGTGCCAGCAGCGACAGCACAGATACGCAGTATTTT
j_call: TRBJ2-7; v_call: TRBV10-3; d_call: NA; clone_size: NA; cdr3_aa: CAISLAGESYEQYF; cdr3_nt: TGTGCCATCAGTTTGGCAGGGGAGTCCTACGAGCAGTACTTC
j_call: TRBJ2-7; v_call: TRBV13; d_call: NA; clone_size: NA; cdr3_aa: CASSLTRGDEQYF; cdr3_nt: TGTGCCAGCAGCTTAACCAGGGGCGACGAGCAGTACTTC
j_call: TRBJ2-7; v_call: TRBV11-3; d_call: TRBD1; clone_size: NA; cdr3_aa: CAGDRGTMSYEQYF; cdr3_nt: TGTGCCGGGGACAGGGGTACCATGTCTTACGAGCAGTACTTC
j_call: TRBJ1-2; v_call: TRBV7-2; d_call: NA; clone_size: NA; cdr3_aa: CASSLVQTLYGYTF; cdr3_nt: TGTGCCAGCAGCTTGGTACAGACCCTCTATGGCTACACCTTC
j_call: TRBJ2-7; v_call: TRBV7-3; d_call: NA; clone_size: NA; cdr3_aa: CASSFGGTYEQYF; cdr3_nt: TGTGCCAGCAGCTTCGGGGGAACCTACGAGCAGTACTTC
j_call: TRBJ2-7; v_call: TRBV28; d_call: TRBD2; clone_size: NA; cdr3_aa: CASSLSSGGAGSYEQYF; cdr3_nt: TGTGCCAGCAGTTTATCTAGCGGGGGGGCGGGCTCCTACGAGCAGTACTTC
j_call: TRBJ2-7; v_call: TRBV7-9; d_call: NA; clone_size: once; cdr3_aa: CASSEGGSYEQYF; cdr3_nt: TGTGCCAGCAGCGAGGGGGGGTCCTACGAGCAGTACTTC
j_call: TRBJ2-1; v_call: TRBV27; d_call: TRBD2; clone_size: NA; cdr3_aa: CASIPSPGLAGGYNEQFF; cdr3_nt: TGTGCCAGCATCCCATCGCCGGGACTAGCGGGAGGCTACAATGAGCAGTTCTTC
j_call: TRBJ2-1; v_call: TRBV28; d_call: TRBD2; clone_size: NA; cdr3_aa: CASSLHTSGDSYNEQFF; cdr3_nt: TGTGCCAGCAGTTTACACACTAGCGGGGACTCCTACAATGAGCAGTTCTTC
j_call: TRBJ2-2; v_call: TRBV10-3; d_call: NA; clone_size: NA; cdr3_aa: CAISEFGTPNTGELFF; cdr3_nt: TGTGCCATCAGTGAGTTCGGGACACCGAACACCGGGGAGCTGTTTTTT
j_call: TRBJ1-1; v_call: TRBV2; d_call: NA; clone_size: NA; cdr3_aa: CASSGVRENTEAFF; cdr3_nt: TGTGCCAGCAGTGGGGTCAGAGAGAACACTGAAGCTTTCTTT
j_call: TRBJ2-1; v_call: TRBV19; d_call: TRBD2; clone_size: NA; cdr3_aa: CASSILISGLAGGPYNEQFF; cdr3_nt: TGTGCCAGTAGTATTCTTATTTCGGGACTAGCGGGAGGGCCCTACAATGAGCAGTTCTTC
j_call: TRBJ1-2; v_call: TRBV5-1; d_call: NA; clone_size: NA; cdr3_aa: CASSLPEAGASFGYTF; cdr3_nt: TGCGCCAGCAGCTTGCCTGAGGCAGGGGCCTCTTTTGGCTACACCTTC
j_call: TRBJ2-7; v_call: TRBV7-9; d_call: NA; clone_size: NA; cdr3_aa: CASSPTLSLSYEQYF; cdr3_nt: TGTGCCAGCAGCCCAACCCTTAGCTTATCCTACGAGCAGTACTTC
j_call: TRBJ2-3; v_call: TRBV28; d_call: TRBD2; clone_size: NA; cdr3_aa: CASISGTSGRFTDTQYF; cdr3_nt: TGTGCCAGCATCTCCGGGACTAGCGGGAGATTCACAGATACGCAGTATTTT
j_call: TRBJ2-3; v_call: TRBV27; d_call: NA; clone_size: NA; cdr3_aa: CASSHYRVSGPTDTQYF; cdr3_nt: TGTGCCAGCAGTCACTACCGAGTGAGCGGGCCCACAGATACGCAGTATTTT
j_call: TRBJ1-5; v_call: TRBV28; d_call: TRBD1; clone_size: NA; cdr3_aa: CASSSRTGTSNQPQHF; cdr3_nt: TGTGCCAGCAGCTCCCGGACAGGGACTAGCAATCAGCCCCAGCATTTT
j_call: TRBJ2-7; v_call: TRBV28; d_call: NA; clone_size: NA; cdr3_aa: CASSFEGDEQYF; cdr3_nt: TGTGCCAGCAGTTTTGAGGGGGACGAGCAGTACTTC
j_call: TRBJ1-2; v_call: TRBV6-1; d_call: NA; clone_size: NA; cdr3_aa: CASSTASYNGYTF; cdr3_nt: TGTGCCAGCTCGACGGCCAGCTACAATGGCTACACCTTC
j_call: TRBJ2-7; v_call: TRBV10-3; d_call: NA; clone_size: NA; cdr3_aa: CAISASYEQYF; cdr3_nt: TGTGCCATCAGTGCCTCCTACGAGCAGTACTTC
j_call: TRBJ2-3; v_call: TRBV5-6; d_call: TRBD2; clone_size: NA; cdr3_aa: CASSFAGGGPDTQYF; cdr3_nt: TGTGCCAGCAGCTTCGCGGGGGGCGGACCAGATACGCAGTATTTT
j_call: TRBJ2-1; v_call: TRBV9; d_call: NA; clone_size: NA; cdr3_aa: CASSVDDNEQFF; cdr3_nt: TGTGCCAGCAGCGTAGATGACAATGAGCAGTTCTTC
j_call: TRBJ1-2; v_call: TRBV12-5; d_call: NA; clone_size: NA; cdr3_aa: CASGLVLVGVVYTF; cdr3_nt: TGTGCTAGTGGTTTGGTACTGGTGGGGGTGGTCTACACCTTC
j_call: TRBJ2-1; v_call: TRBV7-8; d_call: NA; clone_size: NA; cdr3_aa: CASSLWDTSEQFF; cdr3_nt: TGTGCCAGCAGCTTATGGGACACGAGTGAGCAGTTCTTC
j_call: TRBJ2-5; v_call: TRBV7-9; d_call: NA; clone_size: NA; cdr3_aa: CASSLPRTDMYQETQYF; cdr3_nt: TGTGCCAGCAGCTTACCCCGGACGGATATGTACCAAGAGACCCAGTACTTC
j_call: TRBJ2-7; v_call: TRBV25-1; d_call: NA; clone_size: NA; cdr3_aa: CASSEFTYEQYF; cdr3_nt: TGTGCCAGCAGTGAATTCACGTACGAGCAGTACTTC
j_call: TRBJ1-4; v_call: TRBV6-5; d_call: NA; clone_size: once; cdr3_aa: CASTRRVLSEEKLFF; cdr3_nt: TGTGCCAGCACCCGAAGGGTTTTGTCGGAAGAAAAACTGTTTTTT
j_call: TRBJ2-7; v_call: TRBV13; d_call: NA; clone_size: NA; cdr3_aa: CASSGASAFYEQYF; cdr3_nt: TGTGCCAGCTCAGGGGCTAGCGCTTTCTACGAGCAGTACTTC
j_call: TRBJ2-3; v_call: TRBV4-1; d_call: TRBD1; clone_size: NA; cdr3_aa: CASSPLARGQGADTQYF; cdr3_nt: TGCGCCAGCAGCCCGTTGGCCCGCGGACAGGGGGCAGATACGCAGTATTTT
j_call: TRBJ1-1; v_call: TRBV7-9; d_call: NA; clone_size: NA; cdr3_aa: CASSLFSSEAFF; cdr3_nt: TGTGCCAGCAGCTTATTCAGTTCTGAAGCTTTCTTT
j_call: TRBJ1-3; v_call: TRBV12-5; d_call: TRBD1; clone_size: NA; cdr3_aa: CASGLAGTGGSGNTIYF; cdr3_nt: TGTGCTAGTGGTTTGGCCGGGACAGGGGGCTCTGGAAACACCATATATTTT
j_call: TRBJ2-5; v_call: TRBV2; d_call: NA; clone_size: few; cdr3_aa: CASSESGGGGETQYF; cdr3_nt: TGTGCCAGCAGTGAGTCCGGTGGGGGTGGAGAGACCCAGTACTTC
j_call: TRBJ2-3; v_call: TRBV7-8; d_call: TRBD2; clone_size: NA; cdr3_aa: CASSPMTSGGSDTQYF; cdr3_nt: TGTGCCAGCAGCCCGATGACTAGCGGGGGGTCAGATACGCAGTATTTT
j_call: TRBJ2-3; v_call: TRBV7-2; d_call: TRBD2; clone_size: NA; cdr3_aa: CASSPPGLAGGTDTQYF; cdr3_nt: TGTGCCAGCAGCCCTCCTGGACTAGCGGGGGGCACAGATACGCAGTATTTT